A selection of T cell receptor beta chains follows, all from one sample in a study of blood T cell repertoires in COVID-19. This table comes from immunoSEQ multiplex PCR, and its TCRdb copy is limited to in-frame clones, with some not included. Among 150,000 or so clones listed, 80% were seen once. Material for sequencing was peripheral blood. The receptors were sampled from a man aged 60-69 years with acute or convalescent COVID-19. The CDR3 runs from the conserved cysteine through the conserved F or W. The D gene is left open where the match is weak. For some rows the clone size is stated as once, few or many, or as a class when expanded; others skip it.

size: .
V: TRBV12-3/TRBV12-4
J: TRBJ1-1
D: .
CDR3: CASSLAGATEAFF
DNA: TGTGCCAGCAGTTTAGCAGGGGCCACTGAAGCTTTCTTT

size: .
V: TRBV7-9
J: TRBJ2-1
D: .
CDR3: CASSLDLSSLSYNEQFF
DNA: TGTGCCAGCAGCTTAGACCTCTCTAGCCTCTCCTACAATGAGCAGTTCTTC

size: .
V: TRBV7-3
J: TRBJ2-5
D: TRBD2
CDR3: CASSLLREVLSGGPEETQYF
DNA: TGTGCCAGCAGCCTCCTCAGGGAGGTACTGTCGGGGGGGCCGGAGGAGACCCAGTACTTC

size: .
V: TRBV6-1
J: TRBJ2-7
D: .
CDR3: CASSDDRPAYEQYF
DNA: TGTGCCAGCAGTGATGACAGGCCAGCCTACGAGCAGTACTTC

size: .
V: TRBV11-2
J: TRBJ2-3
D: TRBD1
CDR3: CASSLRPDRSIGTQYF
DNA: TGTGCCAGCAGCTTAAGGCCGGACAGGAGCATAGGTACGCAGTATTTT

size: .
V: TRBV29-1
J: TRBJ1-3
D: TRBD1
CDR3: CSGTGAGNTIYF
DNA: TGCAGCGGGACAGGGGCTGGAAACACCATATATTTT

size: .
V: TRBV27
J: TRBJ1-2
D: TRBD1
CDR3: CASSQGQGRAGYTF
DNA: TGTGCCAGCAGTCAGGGACAGGGTCGGGCTGGCTACACCTTC

size: once
V: TRBV28
J: TRBJ2-7
D: .
CDR3: CASSFSVNSYEQYF
DNA: TGTGCCAGCAGTTTTTCGGTTAACTCCTACGAGCAGTACTTC

size: .
V: TRBV9
J: TRBJ1-4
D: TRBD1
CDR3: CASSIGQGAIEKLFF
DNA: TGTGCCAGCAGCATAGGACAGGGGGCTATTGAAAAACTGTTTTTT

size: .
V: TRBV10-3
J: TRBJ2-7
D: .
CDR3: CASGGGPSSYEQYF
DNA: TGTGCCAGCGGCGGGGGCCCCAGCTCCTACGAGCAGTACTTC

size: .
V: TRBV7-2
J: TRBJ1-3
D: .
CDR3: CASSLAPPGAGNTIYF
DNA: TGTGCCAGCAGCTTAGCCCCCCCAGGGGCTGGAAACACCATATATTTT

size: .
V: TRBV7-2
J: TRBJ2-1
D: TRBD2
CDR3: CASSRTGGDYNEQFF
DNA: TGTGCCAGCAGCCGCACGGGGGGTGACTACAATGAGCAGTTCTTC

size: .
V: TRBV11-2
J: TRBJ2-7
D: TRBD1
CDR3: CASSLDPGQGYEQYF
DNA: TGTGCCAGCAGCTTAGACCCGGGACAGGGGTACGAGCAGTACTTC

size: few
V: TRBV6-2/TRBV6-3
J: TRBJ2-2
D: .
CDR3: CASSNRRGGELFF
DNA: TGTGCCAGCAGTAACCGAAGAGGCGGGGAGCTGTTTTTT

size: .
V: TRBV7-8
J: TRBJ1-1
D: .
CDR3: CASNPVTGWTEAFF
DNA: TGTGCCAGCAACCCCGTAACAGGGTGGACTGAAGCTTTCTTT

size: .
V: TRBV5-5
J: TRBJ1-1
D: .
CDR3: CASSIATGGNTEAFF
DNA: TGTGCCAGCAGCATTGCGACAGGTGGGAACACTGAAGCTTTCTTT

size: .
V: TRBV4-2
J: TRBJ2-1
D: TRBD2
CDR3: CASSQELAGYNEQFF
DNA: TGTGCCAGCAGCCAAGAACTAGCGGGGTACAATGAGCAGTTCTTC

size: .
V: TRBV5-5
J: TRBJ1-1
D: .
CDR3: CASSLAFQTYEAFF
DNA: TGTGCCAGCAGCTTGGCGTTTCAGACATACGAAGCTTTCTTT

size: .
V: TRBV5-1
J: TRBJ1-1
D: .
CDR3: CASSSTGNTEAFF
DNA: TGCGCCAGCAGCTCCACAGGGAACACTGAAGCTTTCTTT

size: .
V: TRBV30
J: TRBJ1-5
D: .
CDR3: CAWSGTGPGSNQPQHF
DNA: TGTGCCTGGAGTGGAACAGGGCCGGGGAGCAATCAGCCCCAGCATTTT

size: .
V: TRBV5-6
J: TRBJ1-5
D: TRBD1
CDR3: CASSLGQGVGQPQHF
DNA: TGTGCCAGCAGCTTGGGCCAGGGGGTTGGTCAGCCCCAGCATTTT

size: .
V: TRBV5-6
J: TRBJ2-3
D: .
CDR3: CASSLRGAGSTDTQYF
DNA: TGTGCCAGCAGCTTGAGGGGCGCGGGGAGCACAGATACGCAGTATTTT

size: once
V: TRBV6-5
J: TRBJ2-1
D: TRBD2
CDR3: CASSLLAGVNEQFF
DNA: TGTGCCAGCAGTTTACTAGCGGGAGTAAACGAGCAGTTCTTC